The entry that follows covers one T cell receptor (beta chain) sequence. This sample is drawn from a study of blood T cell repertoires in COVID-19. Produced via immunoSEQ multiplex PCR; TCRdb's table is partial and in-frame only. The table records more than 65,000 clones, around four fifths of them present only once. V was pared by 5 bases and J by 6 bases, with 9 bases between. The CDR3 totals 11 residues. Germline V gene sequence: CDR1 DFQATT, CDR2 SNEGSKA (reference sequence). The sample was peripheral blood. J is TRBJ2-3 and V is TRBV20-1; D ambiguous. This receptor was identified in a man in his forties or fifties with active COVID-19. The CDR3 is CSAGNSDTQYF. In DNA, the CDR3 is TGCAGTGCTGGTAACTCGGATACGCAGTATTTT.